One and the same sample provided the 13 T cell receptor beta chains below, sequenced in a study of T cell changes during pregnancy in multiple sclerosis. The protocol was immunoSEQ multiplex PCR, while the TCRdb copy is restricted to in-frame clones and leaves out a portion. The sample contains about 20,000 clones, roughly nine tenths of which appear only once. The specimen comprised CD4+ T cells from peripheral blood mononuclear cells, sampled after pregnancy. Receptors originate from a female donor in good health, enrolled as a control in a pregnancy study.

This chain uses TRBV18 with TRBJ1-3; the D is unclear. Trimming shortened V by 8 bases and J by 0 bases, and 8 bases separated the two germline ends. Germline V gene sequence: CDR1 KGHSH, CDR2 LQKENI. This CDR3 is built from 13 residues. The CDR3 nucleotides read TGTGCCAGCAGAAAGAGCTCTGGAAACACCATATATTTT. Its protein is CASRKSSGNTIYF.

The rearrangement uses TRBV28 and TRBJ2-1; TRBD2 might be the D (5 bases). CDR3 size: 14 residues. The ends were cut back, 4 bases at V and 2 bases at J, with 9 bases in the middle. Germline V CDR1 and CDR2: MDHEN, SYDVKM. DNA for the CDR3: TGTGCCAGCAGTTCAGCGGATACCTACAATGAGCAGTTCTTC. Translated: CASSSADTYNEQFF.

This chain connects TRBV6-1 to TRBJ1-2; a possible D gene is TRBD1 (5 bases). V lost 7 bases and J lost 6, with 18 bases in between. CDR3 length: 14 residues. Germline assignment: CDR1 MNHNS and CDR2 SASEGT. The CDR3 loop is CASTSGQLPHGYTF. CDR3 DNA sequence: TGTGCCAGCACCTCAGGGCAGCTACCCCATGGCTACACCTTC.

This clone was counted a few times. J is TRBJ2-7 and V is TRBV28; D remains unclear. The CDR3 has 12 residues. CDR1 and CDR2 (germline): MDHEN, SYDVKM. V lost 4 bases, J lost 4 bases, and 8 bases lay in between. Written as DNA, the CDR3 is TGTGCCAGCAGTTCCACAGTTTACGAGCAGTACTTC. Its translation is CASSSTVYEQYF.

This clone was picked up a small number of times. V gene TRBV7-2 combines with J gene TRBJ1-1; D is ambiguous. Per germline, CDR1 SGHTA and CDR2 FQGNSA. The CDR3 extends over 13 amino acids. The germline V and J ends were trimmed by 5 bases and 0 bases, with 7 bases remaining between them. In DNA form, the CDR3 reads TGTGCCAGCAGCGTACACATGAACACTGAAGCTTTCTTT. Protein: CASSVHMNTEAFF.

This clone was picked up a small number of times. This sequence joins TRBV5-1 and TRBJ1-2, with D perhaps matching TRBD1 (5 bases). The germline gives CDR1 SGHRS, CDR2 YFSETQ. The V gene lost 4 bases and the J gene lost 4 bases, with 14 bases spanning the gap. The CDR3 is 14 amino acids. The CDR3 DNA reads as TGCGCCAGCAGCCCCACAGGAGATCGCTATGGCTACACCTTC. This codes for CASSPTGDRYGYTF.

This sequence joins TRBV7-3 and TRBJ2-3; 7 bases line up with TRBD2. This CDR3 has 14 residues. CDR1 and CDR2 (germline): SGHTA, FQGTGA. Trimming took 8 bases from V and 0 from J; bases not matched to a gene: 5. In DNA, the CDR3 is TGTGCCAGCGCTAAAGCGGGGAGCACAGATACGCAGTATTTT. Its protein is CASAKAGSTDTQYF.

The chain employs TRBV7-2 and TRBJ1-3; D is uncertain. Trimming cost V 4 bases and J 2 bases, with 3 bases left between them. The CDR3 is 12 amino acids. Germline CDR1 and CDR2: SGHTA and FQGNSA. This CDR3 reads CASSYTGNTIYF. In DNA form, the CDR3 reads TGTGCCAGCAGCTATACTGGAAACACCATATATTTT.

The chain uses TRBV28 and TRBJ2-3; 9 nucleotides agree with TRBD2. CDR1 and CDR2 from the germline V gene are MDHEN and SYDVKM. V shed 2 bases and J 2 bases; nucleotides not matched to a gene: 5. The CDR3 extends over 16 amino acids. CDR3 protein: CASSLPPGLATDTQYF. DNA of the CDR3: TGTGCCAGCAGTTTACCTCCGGGACTAGCCACAGATACGCAGTATTTT.

In this sample, this clone turned up a few times. Here the CDR3 reads CATSRGDSSYEQYF. CDR3 in DNA: TGTGCCACCAGCAGAGGGGACAGCTCCTACGAGCAGTACTTC. This chain uses TRBV15 with TRBJ2-7; the match to TRBD1 covers 7 bases. Germline CDR1 LNHNV, CDR2 YYDKDF (reference sequence). The CDR3 extends over 14 amino acids. Trimming took 1 base from V and 0 from J; bases not matched to a gene: 0.

This rearrangement joins TRBV7-9 to TRBJ2-3; D not certain. V shed 5 bases and J shed 2 bases, with 17 bases lying between them. The CDR3 runs 16 residues. Germline CDR1 reads SEHNR; CDR2 reads FQNEAQ (reference sequence). CDR3 in DNA: TGTGCCAGCAGCCCATCCCTGAGCCGCCCCACAGATACGCAGTATTTT. Translated: CASSPSLSRPTDTQYF.

The V gene is TRBV19, the J gene TRBJ2-2; 7 nucleotides match TRBD1. The V segment lost 4 bases and the J segment 2 bases; nucleotides outside the gene matches: 4. The germline gives CDR1 LNHDA, CDR2 SQIVND (reference sequence). The CDR3 extends over 15 amino acids. The DNA of the CDR3 is TGTGCCAGTAGTAGTAGGGGGCAAAACACCGGGGAGCTGTTTTTT. It codes for CASSSRGQNTGELFF.

This rearrangement joins TRBV5-4 to TRBJ2-5; a possible D gene is TRBD2 (6 bases). Germline loops: CDR1 SGHNT, CDR2 YYREEE (reference sequence). This CDR3 has 16 residues. V lost 0 bases, J lost 5 bases, and 17 bases lay in between. CDR3 sequence (DNA): TGTGCCAGCAGCTTGGCCCCCTTGGGGACTGGGGAGACCCAGTACTTC. Its translation: CASSLAPLGTGETQYF.